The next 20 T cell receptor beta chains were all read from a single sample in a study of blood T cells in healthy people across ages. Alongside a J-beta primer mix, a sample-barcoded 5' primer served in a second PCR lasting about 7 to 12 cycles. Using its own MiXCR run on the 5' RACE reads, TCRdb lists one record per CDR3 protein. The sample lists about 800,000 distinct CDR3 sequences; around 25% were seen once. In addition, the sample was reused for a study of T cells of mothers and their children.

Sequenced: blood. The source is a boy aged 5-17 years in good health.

In DNA form, the CDR3 reads TGCAGTGCTAGAGATTCTAGCCGCGGGGAGACCCAGTACTTC. As protein: CSARDSSRGETQYF. The J gene is TRBJ2-5, the V gene TRBV20-1, with D possibly TRBD2 on 5 matching bases. CDR1 is DFQATT and CDR2 is SNEGSKA in the germline V gene (reference sequence). Trimming took off 0 bases at V and 5 bases at J, with 13 bases between the two ends. The CDR3 loop spans 14 amino acids.

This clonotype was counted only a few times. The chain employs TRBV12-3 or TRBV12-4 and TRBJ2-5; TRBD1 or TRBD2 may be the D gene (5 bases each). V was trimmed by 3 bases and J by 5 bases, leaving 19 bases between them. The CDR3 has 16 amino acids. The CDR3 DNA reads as TGTGCCAGCAGTTTTGGGGTTTCGGGGCCACGGGAGACCCAGTACTTC. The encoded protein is CASSFGVSGPRETQYF.

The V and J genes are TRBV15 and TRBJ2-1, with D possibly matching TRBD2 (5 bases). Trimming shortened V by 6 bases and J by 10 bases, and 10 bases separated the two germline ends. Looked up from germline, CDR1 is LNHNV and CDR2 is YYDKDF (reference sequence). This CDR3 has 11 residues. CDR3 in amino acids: CATRMDSEQFF. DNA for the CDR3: TGTGCCACCAGGATGGACTCCGAGCAGTTCTTC. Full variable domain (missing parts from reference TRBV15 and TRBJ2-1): DAMVIQNPRYQVTQFGKPVTLSCSQTLNHNVMYWYQQKSSQAPKLLFHYYDKDFNNEADTPDNFQSRRPNTSFCFLDIRSPGLGDTAMYLCATRMDSEQFFGPGTRLTVL.

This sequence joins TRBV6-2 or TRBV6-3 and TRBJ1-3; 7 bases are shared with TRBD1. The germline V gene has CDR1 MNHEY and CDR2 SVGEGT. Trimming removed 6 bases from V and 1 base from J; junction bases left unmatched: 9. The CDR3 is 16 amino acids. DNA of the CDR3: TGTGCCAGCAGACGCGGGACAGTAGGATCTGGAAACACCATATATTTT. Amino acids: CASRRGTVGSGNTIYF.

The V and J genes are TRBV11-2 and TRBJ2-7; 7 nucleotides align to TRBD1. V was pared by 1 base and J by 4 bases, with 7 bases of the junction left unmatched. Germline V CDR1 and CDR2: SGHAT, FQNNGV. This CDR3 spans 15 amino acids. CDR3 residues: CASSLGAGGLYEQYF. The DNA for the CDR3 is TGTGCCAGCAGCTTAGGCGCAGGGGGTCTATACGAGCAGTACTTC.

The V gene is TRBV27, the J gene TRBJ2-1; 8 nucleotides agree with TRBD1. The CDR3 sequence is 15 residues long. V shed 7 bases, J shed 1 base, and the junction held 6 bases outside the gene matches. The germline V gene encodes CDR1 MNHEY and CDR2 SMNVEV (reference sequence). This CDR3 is CASNPGQGSYNEQFF. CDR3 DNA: TGTGCCAGCAACCCCGGACAGGGATCCTACAATGAGCAGTTCTTC.

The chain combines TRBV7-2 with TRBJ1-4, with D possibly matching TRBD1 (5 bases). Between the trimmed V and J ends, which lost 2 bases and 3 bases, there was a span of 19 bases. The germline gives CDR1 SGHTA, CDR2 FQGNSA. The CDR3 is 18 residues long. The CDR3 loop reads CASSLLSWGRIANEKLFF. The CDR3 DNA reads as TGTGCCAGCAGCTTACTTTCTTGGGGACGCATTGCTAATGAAAAACTGTTTTTT.

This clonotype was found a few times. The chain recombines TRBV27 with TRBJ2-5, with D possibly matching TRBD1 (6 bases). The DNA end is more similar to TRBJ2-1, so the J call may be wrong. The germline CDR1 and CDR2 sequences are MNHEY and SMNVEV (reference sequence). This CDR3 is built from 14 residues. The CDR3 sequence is CASSSGATYNEQFF. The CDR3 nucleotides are TGTGCCAGCAGTTCAGGGGCAACCTACAATGAGCAGTTCTTC.

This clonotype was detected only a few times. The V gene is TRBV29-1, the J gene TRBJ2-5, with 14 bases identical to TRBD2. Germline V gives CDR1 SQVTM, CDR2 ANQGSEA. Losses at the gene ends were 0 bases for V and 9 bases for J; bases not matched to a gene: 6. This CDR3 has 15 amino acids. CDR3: CSVEDGTSGSEAQYF. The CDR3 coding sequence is TGCAGCGTTGAAGATGGGACTAGCGGGAGTGAGGCCCAGTACTTC.

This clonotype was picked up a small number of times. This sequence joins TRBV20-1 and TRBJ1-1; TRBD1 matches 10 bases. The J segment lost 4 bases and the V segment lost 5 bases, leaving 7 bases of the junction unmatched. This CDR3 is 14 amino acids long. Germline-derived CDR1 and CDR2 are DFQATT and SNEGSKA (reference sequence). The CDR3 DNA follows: TGCAGTGCTCATCCGGGACAGGGGATCACTGAAGCTTTCTTT. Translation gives CSAHPGQGITEAFF.

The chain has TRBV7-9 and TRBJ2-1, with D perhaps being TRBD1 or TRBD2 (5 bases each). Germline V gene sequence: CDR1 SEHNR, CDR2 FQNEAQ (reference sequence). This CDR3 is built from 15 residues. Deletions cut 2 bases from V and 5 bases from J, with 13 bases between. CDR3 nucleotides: TGTGCCAGCAGCTTAAGGGAGTTGGGGGACAATGAGCAGTTCTTC. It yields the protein CASSLRELGDNEQFF.

CDR3 nucleotides: TGTGCCAGCAGCCAATCATCGGGCGGGGGCACAGATACGCAGTATTTT. Its protein product is CASSQSSGGGTDTQYF. The chain links TRBV16 to TRBJ2-3; tentative D call: TRBD2 (6 bases). This CDR3 is 16 amino acids long. V was trimmed by 0 bases and J by 1 base, leaving 11 bases between them. CDR1 is KGHSY and CDR2 is FQNENV in the germline V gene.

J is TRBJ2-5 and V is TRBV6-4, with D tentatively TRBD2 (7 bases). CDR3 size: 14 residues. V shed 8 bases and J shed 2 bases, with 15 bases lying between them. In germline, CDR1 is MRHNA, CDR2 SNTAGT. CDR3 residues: CASQGGGQQETQYF. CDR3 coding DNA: TGTGCCAGCCAAGGGGGGGGGCAGCAAGAGACCCAGTACTTC.

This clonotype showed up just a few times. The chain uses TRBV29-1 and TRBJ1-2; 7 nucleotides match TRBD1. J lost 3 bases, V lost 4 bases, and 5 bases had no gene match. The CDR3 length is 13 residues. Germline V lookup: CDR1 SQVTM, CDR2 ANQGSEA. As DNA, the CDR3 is TGCAGCGTTGGCCTGACAGGGCACTATGGCTACACCTTC. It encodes CSVGLTGHYGYTF.

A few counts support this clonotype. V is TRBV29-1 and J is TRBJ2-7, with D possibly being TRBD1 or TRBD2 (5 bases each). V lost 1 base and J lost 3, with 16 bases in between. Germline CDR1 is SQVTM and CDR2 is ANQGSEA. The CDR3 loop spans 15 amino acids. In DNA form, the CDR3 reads TGCAGCGTTGAAGTTAAGGGGACCTTGGACTACGAGCAGTACTTC. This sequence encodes CSVEVKGTLDYEQYF.

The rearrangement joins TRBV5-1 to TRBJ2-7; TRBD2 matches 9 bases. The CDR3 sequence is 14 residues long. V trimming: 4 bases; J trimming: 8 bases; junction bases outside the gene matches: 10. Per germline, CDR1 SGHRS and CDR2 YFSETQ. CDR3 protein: CASSPEGLADKQYF. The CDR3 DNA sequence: TGCGCCAGCAGCCCGGAGGGACTAGCAGACAAGCAGTACTTC.

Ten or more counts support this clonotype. The CDR3: CASSLGTSGYQETQYF. The CDR3 DNA reads as TGTGCCAGCAGCTTAGGGACTAGCGGATACCAAGAGACCCAGTACTTC. The V and J genes are TRBV4-2 and TRBJ2-5; the match to TRBD2 covers 11 bases. V dropped 5 bases and J dropped 0; count of bases not matched to a gene: 5. The CDR3 consists of 16 residues. Germline V gene lookup returns CDR1 LGHNA and CDR2 YNFKEQ.

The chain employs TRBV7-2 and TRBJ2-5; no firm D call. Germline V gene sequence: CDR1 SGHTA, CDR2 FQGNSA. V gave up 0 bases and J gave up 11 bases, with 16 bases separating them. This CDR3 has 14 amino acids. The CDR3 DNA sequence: TGTGCCAGCAGCTTAGCTGGCGGCCCCTTCGTACAGTACTTC. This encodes CASSLAGGPFVQYF.

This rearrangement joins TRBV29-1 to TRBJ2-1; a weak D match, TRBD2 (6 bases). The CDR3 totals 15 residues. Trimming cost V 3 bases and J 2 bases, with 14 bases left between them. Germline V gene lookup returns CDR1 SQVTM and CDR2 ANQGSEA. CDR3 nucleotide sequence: TGCAGCGTTGAGGGGGGTAAGGAGGCCTACAATGAGCAGTTCTTC. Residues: CSVEGGKEAYNEQFF.

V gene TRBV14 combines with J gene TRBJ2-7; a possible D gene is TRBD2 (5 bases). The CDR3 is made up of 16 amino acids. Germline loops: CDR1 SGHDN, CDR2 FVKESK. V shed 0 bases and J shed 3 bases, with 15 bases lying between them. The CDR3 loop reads CASSQERYGGFYEQYF. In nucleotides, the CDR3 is TGTGCCAGCAGCCAAGAAAGGTACGGCGGGTTCTACGAGCAGTACTTC.